Presented here are 32 T cell receptor beta chains from one specimen sequenced in a study of blood T cell repertoires in COVID-19. Produced via immunoSEQ multiplex PCR; TCRdb's table is partial and in-frame only. The sample contains about 180,000 clones, roughly 87% of which appear only once. What was sequenced was peripheral blood. These receptors originate from a man between 18 and 29 years old who had recovered from COVID-19.

The chain is built from TRBV24-1 and TRBJ2-5, with 8 bases identical to TRBD2. The V gene end was trimmed by 0 bases and the J gene end by 5 bases; junction bases not matched to a gene: 7. The CDR3 is made up of 16 amino acids. Per germline, CDR1 KGHDR and CDR2 SFDVKD. The CDR3 is CATSDLRGGLRETQYF. CDR3 nucleotide sequence: TGTGCCACCAGTGATTTGCGCGGGGGGCTGAGGGAGACCCAGTACTTC.

V and J are TRBV7-8 and TRBJ2-7; the match to TRBD1 covers 9 bases. The CDR3 loop spans 15 amino acids. The ends lost 2 bases at V and 6 bases at J; junction bases unmatched: 8. Germline V gene sequence: CDR1 SGHVS, CDR2 FQNEAQ. The CDR3 DNA follows: TGTGCCAGCAGCTTACGGGAACAGGGGGCGGGCGAGCAGTACTTC. Protein product: CASSLREQGAGEQYF. Full variable domain (remainder filled in from reference TRBV7-8 and TRBJ2-7): GAGVSQSPRYKVAKRGQDVALRCDPISGHVSLFWYQQALGQGPEFLTYFQNEAQLDKSGLPSDRFFAERPEGSVSTLKIQRTQQEDSAVYLCASSLREQGAGEQYFGPGTRLTVT.

The chain links TRBV24-1 to TRBJ2-1; maybe TRBD1 (5 bases). Germline lookup yields CDR1 KGHDR and CDR2 SFDVKD. The CDR3 runs to 14 residues. The V end lost 5 bases, the J end lost 0 bases, and 7 bases lay between the germline ends. Written as DNA, the CDR3 is TGTGCCACCAGTGCAAGGGGCTCCTACAATGAGCAGTTCTTC. It specifies CATSARGSYNEQFF.

The V call is TRBV18, the J call TRBJ2-6; D is undetermined. This CDR3 spans 15 amino acids. V was cut by 1 base and J by 2 bases, with 6 bases left in between. Germline assignment: CDR1 KGHSH and CDR2 LQKENI. The CDR3 loop is CASSPQRAGANVLTF. CDR3 in DNA: TGTGCCAGCTCACCACAAAGAGCTGGGGCCAACGTCCTGACTTTC.

There are many counts of this clone. The V call is TRBV19, the J call TRBJ2-5, with no clear D. The CDR3 has 14 residues. Looked up from germline, CDR1 is LNHDA and CDR2 is SQIVND (reference sequence). The V end lost 3 bases, the J end lost 0 bases, and 8 bases lay between the germline ends. The CDR3 DNA follows: TGTGCCAGTAGTATGGGCAGTAACCAAGAGACCCAGTACTTC. Amino acids: CASSMGSNQETQYF.

V gene TRBV6-2 or TRBV6-3 combines with J gene TRBJ2-1; 13 bases are a match to TRBD2. The CDR3 is 16 amino acids. Germline V gives CDR1 MNHEY, CDR2 SVGEGT. Trimming took 6 bases from V and 4 from J; bases not matched to a gene: 6. This CDR3 is CASSPPGLAGYNEQFF. The CDR3 DNA is TGTGCCAGCAGCCCTCCGGGACTAGCGGGATACAATGAGCAGTTCTTC.

The chain is built from TRBV19 and TRBJ2-7; 12 bases agree with TRBD2. After removal of 10 bases from V and 7 bases from J, the junction contained 11 bases not matched to a gene. The germline V gene has CDR1 LNHDA and CDR2 SQIVND (reference sequence). The CDR3 runs 14 residues. The CDR3 coding sequence is TGTGCCACTCGACTAGCGGGGGATCGCCTGGAGCAGTACTTC. Translation: CATRLAGDRLEQYF. Full variable domain (missing parts from reference TRBV19 and TRBJ2-7): DGGITQSPKYLFRKEGQNVTLSCEQNLNHDAMYWYRQDPGQGLRLIYYSQIVNDFQKGDIAEGYSVSREKKESFPLTVTSAQKNPTAFYLCATRLAGDRLEQYFGPGTRLTVT.

The V gene is TRBV28, the J gene TRBJ2-1; D is possibly TRBD2 (5 bases). The CDR3 is 15 residues long. V was trimmed by 5 bases and J by 0 bases, leaving 11 bases between them. Germline V lookup: CDR1 MDHEN, CDR2 SYDVKM. The CDR3 sequence: CASSQRATSYNEQFF. CDR3 bases: TGTGCCAGCAGTCAGAGGGCGACCTCCTACAATGAGCAGTTCTTC.

In its sample, this clone was seen once. The chain uses TRBV5-8 and TRBJ2-7; 8 bases fit TRBD1. The J segment lost 5 bases and the V segment lost 4 bases, leaving 11 bases of the junction unmatched. Germline V gives CDR1 SGHTS, CDR2 YDEGEE. The CDR3 has 15 amino acids. The DNA for the CDR3 is TGTGCCAGCAGCATCGGGACAGGACAGGAGAACGAGCAGTACTTC. This sequence encodes CASSIGTGQENEQYF.

The chain employs TRBV27 and TRBJ2-7; D is ambiguous. V lost 3 bases and J lost 4, with 13 bases in between. The CDR3 is 14 amino acids. Germline V gives CDR1 MNHEY, CDR2 SMNVEV (reference sequence). The CDR3 DNA is TGTGCCAGCAGTTTTCGCAGCGAACCGTACGAGCAGTACTTC. As protein: CASSFRSEPYEQYF.

This chain uses TRBV27 with TRBJ1-2; D gene unclear. The V and J ends lost 3 bases and 8 bases respectively, with 13 bases between them. The CDR3 runs 13 residues. Looked up from germline, CDR1 is MNHEY and CDR2 is SMNVEV (reference sequence). CDR3 protein: CASSLSFPGGYTF. The CDR3 nucleotides are TGTGCCAGCAGTTTGAGCTTCCCGGGGGGCTACACCTTC.

This sequence joins TRBV3-1 (or the pseudogene TRBV3-2) and TRBJ2-7, with D perhaps TRBD1 (6 bases). The CDR3 loop spans 16 amino acids. CDR1 and CDR2 (germline): LGHDT, YNNKEL (reference sequence). V shed 4 bases and J shed 5 bases, with 21 bases lying between them. CDR3 protein: CASSLFLQGARNEQYF. CDR3 bases: TGTGCCAGCAGCCTATTTTTACAGGGAGCTCGGAACGAGCAGTACTTC.

The J gene is TRBJ1-6, the V gene TRBV5-3; TRBD1 might be the D (5 bases). TRBV5-3 is an open reading frame whose function is uncertain. The CDR3 spans 14 residues. Trimming took 2 bases from V and 10 from J, leaving 13 bases between them. The CDR3 sequence: CARSLDRKASPLHF. The CDR3 DNA is TGTGCCAGAAGCTTAGACAGAAAGGCCTCACCCCTCCACTTT.

J is TRBJ2-1 and V is TRBV7-6; D unresolved. This CDR3 has 16 residues. Germline CDR1 reads SGHVS; CDR2 reads FNYEAQ. Trimming shortened V by 5 bases and J by 5 bases, and 19 bases separated the two germline ends. DNA of the CDR3: TGTGCCAGCAGCCTCGCCGAGGCCACCCCAAACAATGAGCAGTTCTTC. Amino acid sequence: CASSLAEATPNNEQFF.

The chain recombines TRBV5-1 with TRBJ2-3; a weak D match, TRBD2 (6 bases). Germline CDR1 SGHRS, CDR2 YFSETQ. CDR3 length equals 16 residues. V gave up 0 bases and J gave up 0 bases, with 11 bases separating them. The CDR3 protein is CASSLGVAASTDTQYF. The CDR3 nucleotides read TGCGCCAGCAGCTTGGGAGTAGCGGCTAGCACAGATACGCAGTATTTT.

The CDR3 region has the DNA TGTGCCACCAGTGATTTCGGTCTCGGCGGGAGGGCCCGGGAGCAGTTCTTC. It encodes CATSDFGLGGRAREQFF. The chain links TRBV24-1 to TRBJ2-1, with TRBD2 identical over 9 bases. This CDR3 comprises 17 residues. The trim removed 1 base at V and 10 bases at J, leaving 13 bases unmatched. Germline V CDR1 and CDR2: KGHDR, SFDVKD.

This rearrangement joins TRBV9 to TRBJ1-5, with 9 bases aligning to TRBD1. Trimming took 3 bases from V and 5 from J; bases not matched to a gene: 6. The CDR3 covers 15 residues. Per germline, CDR1 SGDLS and CDR2 YYNGEE. CDR3 protein: CASSAGTGLHQPQHF. The CDR3 region has the DNA TGTGCCAGCAGCGCCGGGACAGGGCTCCATCAGCCCCAGCATTTT.

The rearrangement uses TRBV7-8 and TRBJ2-3; 7 bases match TRBD1. V dropped 1 base and J dropped 4; count of bases not matched to a gene: 8. The CDR3 extends over 16 amino acids. Germline CDR1 reads SGHVS; CDR2 reads FQNEAQ. The CDR3 DNA reads TGTGCCAGCAGCTTAGGAGGGGGCAGGGCCCCAGATACGCAGTATTTT. As protein: CASSLGGGRAPDTQYF.

V gene TRBV27 combines with J gene TRBJ2-5, with TRBD2 identical over 9 bases. The CDR3 totals 14 residues. Trimming at V came to 2 bases and at J to 5 bases, leaving 3 bases not matched to a gene. Germline assignment: CDR1 MNHEY and CDR2 SMNVEV (reference sequence). CDR3 region: CASSLAGGWETQYF. The CDR3 DNA follows: TGTGCCAGCAGTTTAGCGGGAGGGTGGGAGACCCAGTACTTC.

This clone was seen only once. The J gene is TRBJ1-1, the V gene TRBV28, with TRBD1 identical over 7 bases. CDR3 length: 15 amino acids. Unmatched junction bases numbered 5, after V lost 4 bases and J lost 0 bases. The germline V gene encodes CDR1 MDHEN and CDR2 SYDVKM. DNA for the CDR3: TGTGCCAGCAGTTCCCGGGGACAGTTGAACACTGAAGCTTTCTTT. Translated: CASSSRGQLNTEAFF.

V is TRBV7-2 and J is TRBJ1-2; possible D gene TRBD1, 5 bases. In germline, CDR1 is SGHTA, CDR2 FQGNSA. This CDR3 comprises 13 residues. V lost 2 bases and J 7 bases, leaving 11 bases between the germline ends. The CDR3 loop is CASSLLGGSGYTF. CDR3 DNA sequence: TGTGCCAGCAGCTTATTGGGGGGAAGTGGCTACACCTTC.

V gene TRBV7-6 combines with J gene TRBJ2-2, with D hard to call. Trimming removed 2 bases from V and 1 base from J, with 8 bases in between. This CDR3 is built from 15 residues. Germline values: CDR1 SGHVS, CDR2 FNYEAQ. The CDR3 spells CASSLTRQNTGELFF. DNA for the CDR3: TGTGCCAGCAGCTTAACCAGGCAGAACACCGGGGAGCTGTTTTTT.

The V call is TRBV7-9, the J call TRBJ1-2, with 9 bases lining up with TRBD1. In germline, CDR1 is SEHNR, CDR2 FQNEAQ (reference sequence). The CDR3 has 15 amino acids. The junction had 12 bases not matched to a gene; V was cut back by 5 bases and J by 8 bases. The CDR3: CASSVPLRTGEGYTF. DNA of the CDR3: TGTGCCAGCAGCGTCCCACTAAGGACAGGGGAAGGCTACACCTTC.

The rearrangement links TRBV4-3 to TRBJ2-1; TRBD2 aligns across 9 bases. The length of the CDR3 is 16 residues. J was trimmed by 0 bases and V by 0 bases; bases with no gene match: 0. Germline loops: CDR1 LGHNA, CDR2 YSLEER. The CDR3 bases are TGCGCCAGCAGCCAAGAAGCGGGAGGCTCCTACAATGAGCAGTTCTTC. Residues: CASSQEAGGSYNEQFF.

This clone was observed a single time. V is TRBV6-6 and J is TRBJ2-7, with D unresolved. The germline gives CDR1 MNHNY, CDR2 SVGAGI (reference sequence). V lost 8 bases, J lost 3 bases, and 8 bases lay in between. CDR3 length: 11 amino acids. The CDR3 sequence is CASEADYEQYF. In DNA form, the CDR3 reads TGTGCCAGCGAGGCGGACTACGAGCAGTACTTC.

The gene calls are TRBV5-8 and TRBJ2-3; TRBD2 matches 7 bases. This CDR3 spans 14 amino acids. Germline trimming cut 4 bases from V and 0 bases from J; bases unmatched to any gene: 2. Germline CDR1 SGHTS, CDR2 YDEGEE. CDR3 residues: CASSNSGSTDTQYF. In DNA, the CDR3 is TGTGCCAGCAGCAATAGCGGGAGCACAGATACGCAGTATTTT.

With regard to this clone: This same CDR3 is encoded by further DNA sequences in the sample. The chain joins TRBV19 to TRBJ1-4; 9 bases map to TRBD1. Germline V CDR1 and CDR2: LNHDA, SQIVND (reference sequence). The CDR3 loop spans 13 amino acids. J was trimmed by 6 bases and V by 4 bases; bases with no gene match: 0. Here the CDR3 reads CASSRQGDEKLFF. In nucleotides, the CDR3 is TGTGCCAGTAGTAGACAGGGGGATGAAAAACTGTTTTTT.

The genes are TRBV5-1 and TRBJ2-6; possible D gene TRBD1, 5 bases. The CDR3 is 15 residues long. In germline, CDR1 is SGHRS, CDR2 YFSETQ. V dropped 4 bases and J dropped 0 bases, with 8 bases sitting between them. The CDR3 coding sequence is TGCGCCAGCAGCCCGACAGACTCTGGGGCCAACGTCCTGACTTTC. Its translation is CASSPTDSGANVLTF.

The chain combines TRBV30 with TRBJ2-3; 8 bases are a match to TRBD2. Germline trimming cut 4 bases from V and 0 bases from J; bases unmatched to any gene: 0. The CDR3 totals 13 residues. Germline V gives CDR1 GTSNPN, CDR2 SVGIG (reference sequence). CDR3 sequence: CAWTSGSTDTQYF. CDR3 DNA: TGTGCCTGGACTAGCGGGAGCACAGATACGCAGTATTTT.

This clone was recorded once. The chain joins TRBV7-2 to TRBJ2-7; 8 bases align to TRBD1. V was pared by 4 bases and J by 6 bases, with 14 bases of the junction left unmatched. The CDR3 loop spans 16 amino acids. CDR1 is SGHTA, CDR2 FQGNSA, per germline. DNA for the CDR3: TGTGCCAGCAGCTCCTCGCTGGGGACAGGTCGAGGCGAGCAGTACTTC. This gives the protein CASSSSLGTGRGEQYF.

CDR3 DNA: TGTGCCAGCAGCCAGCGGACTAGCGGGGACTCCTACGAGCAGTACTTC. Translating it yields CASSQRTSGDSYEQYF. The rearrangement uses TRBV4-2 and TRBJ2-7; TRBD2 agrees at 12 bases. Germline V lookup: CDR1 LGHNA, CDR2 YNFKEQ. The CDR3 spans 16 residues. The J segment lost 0 bases and the V segment lost 3 bases, leaving 3 bases of the junction unmatched.

This chain joins TRBV27 and TRBJ1-6; the D gene is possibly TRBD1 (5 bases). This CDR3 comprises 16 residues. From germline, CDR1 is MNHEY and CDR2 SMNVEV (reference sequence). Trimming stripped 6 bases from V and 0 bases from J, with 12 bases between. The CDR3 is CASRPQDRSYNSPLHF. CDR3 nucleotide sequence: TGTGCCAGCAGGCCACAGGACCGCTCCTATAATTCACCCCTCCACTTT.